The 16 T cell receptor beta chains below all came from one sample that was sequenced in a study of CD8+ T cells in alopecia areata. Once RNA had been extracted, it was reverse transcribed into cDNA to act as the sequencing template. The table came from immunoSEQ multiplex PCR; TCRdb's copy has only in-frame clones and leaves some out. The data hold 13,000 to 15,000 clones, with 55% to 60% observed a single time. Obtained from alopecia areata patients were lesional scalp punch biopsies along with peripheral blood. The sequencing used skin, collected at week 0. The receptor source for this set is a human donor with alopecia areata.

Only a few counts were recorded for this clone. The rearrangement links TRBV23-1 to TRBJ2-3, with TRBD2 matching over 8 bases. TRBV23-1 has ORF status, its function being uncertain. The CDR3 runs to 18 residues. After removal of 0 bases from V and 6 bases from J, the junction contained 14 bases not matched to a gene. CDR3 residues: CASSQSGLGGPPRDTQYF. The CDR3 DNA sequence: TGCGCCAGCAGTCAATCGGGACTAGGCGGGCCCCCCAGGGATACGCAGTATTTT.

Sample share makes this clone medium-sized (0.01 to 0.1%). V and J are TRBV28 and TRBJ2-3; TRBD2 matches at 14 bases. This CDR3 contains 15 residues. Trimming at V came to 8 bases and at J to 3 bases, leaving 4 bases not matched to a gene. Germline CDR1 reads MDHEN; CDR2 reads SYDVKM. The CDR3 sequence is CASATSGGGTDTQYF. CDR3 nucleotide sequence: TGTGCCAGCGCGACTAGCGGGGGGGGTACAGATACGCAGTATTTT.

The rearrangement joins TRBV18 to TRBJ2-3; 14 nucleotides align to TRBD2. The V and J ends lost 6 bases and 2 bases, in that order; junction bases with no gene match: 16. The CDR3 contains 20 residues. Germline V gives CDR1 KGHSH, CDR2 LQKENI. CDR3 DNA sequence: TGTGCCAGCTCGACCAGACTAGCGGGGGGGACGACGAGGGTCACAGATACGCAGTATTTT. Translating it yields CASSTRLAGGTTRVTDTQYF.

This clone appeared a single time. The chain couples TRBV19 to TRBJ2-3; 11 bases are a match to TRBD2. CDR1 is LNHDA and CDR2 is SQIVND in the germline V gene (reference sequence). The CDR3 has 12 amino acids. Losses at the gene ends were 8 bases for V and 12 bases for J; bases not matched to a gene: 7. This CDR3 reads CASAASGGRQYF. The CDR3 bases are TGTGCCAGTGCGGCTAGCGGGGGGCGTCAGTATTTT.

This chain uses TRBV7-6 with TRBJ2-3; D not resolved. The V gene lost 3 bases and the J gene lost 6 bases, with 16 bases spanning the gap. Germline values: CDR1 SGHVS, CDR2 FNYEAQ. The CDR3 loop spans 15 amino acids. The CDR3: CASSFNAQSWDTQYF. The CDR3 region has the DNA TGTGCCAGCAGCTTTAACGCGCAGTCTTGGGATACGCAGTATTTT.

This clone was seen a handful of times. V gene TRBV7-8 combines with J gene TRBJ2-5, with 8 bases fitting TRBD1. V lost 8 bases and J lost 0; bases outside the gene matches: 14. The CDR3 loop spans 17 amino acids. The germline CDR1 and CDR2 sequences are SGHVS and FQNEAQ. For the CDR3, the DNA is TGTGCCAGCTCCCGGGCAGGGGGCTTCTCGTACCAAGAGACCCAGTACTTC. This encodes CASSRAGGFSYQETQYF.

The chain recombines TRBV5-4 with TRBJ2-3; no reliable D call. Germline V CDR1 and CDR2: SGHNT, YYREEE (reference sequence). The CDR3 is made up of 15 amino acids. The V gene lost 3 bases and the J gene lost 2 bases, with 13 bases spanning the gap. The CDR3 protein is CASSSRVDITDTQYF. CDR3 DNA sequence: TGTGCCAGCAGCTCACGGGTCGACATCACAGATACGCAGTATTTT.

The chain employs TRBV2 and TRBJ1-3; D call uncertain. The CDR3 consists of 12 residues. Germline-derived CDR1 and CDR2 are SNHLY and FYNNEI. Trimming took 7 bases from V and 0 from J, leaving 4 bases between them. CDR3 loop: CASTRSGNTIYF. CDR3 nucleotide sequence: TGTGCCAGCACTCGCTCTGGAAACACCATATATTTT.

This chain connects TRBV27 to TRBJ2-7; D unresolved. The CDR3 is 13 residues long. Per germline, CDR1 MNHEY and CDR2 SMNVEV (reference sequence). Trimming left V 3 bases short and J 2 bases short, with 8 bases between. The CDR3 coding sequence is TGTGCCAGCAGTTTTTTACAGCCCTACGAGCAGTACTTC. Translation gives CASSFLQPYEQYF.

The chain uses TRBV6-4 and TRBJ2-2; 10 bases are shared with TRBD1. Trimming removed 4 bases from V and 4 bases from J; junction bases left unmatched: 3. The CDR3 spans 15 residues. Looked up from germline, CDR1 is MRHNA and CDR2 is SNTAGT. CDR3 residues: CASSVGTGATGELFF. In nucleotides, the CDR3 is TGTGCCAGCAGTGTCGGGACAGGGGCCACCGGGGAGCTGTTTTTT.

The rearrangement joins TRBV5-4 to TRBJ2-2, with 7 bases fitting TRBD2. The germline V gene encodes CDR1 SGHNT and CDR2 YYREEE (reference sequence). V lost 0 bases and J lost 4; bases outside the gene matches: 6. The CDR3 runs 16 residues. CDR3 bases: TGTGCCAGCAGCTTGGCGCGGGGGTCGTTCACCGGGGAGCTGTTTTTT. Its protein product is CASSLARGSFTGELFF.

This clone has a handful of counts. The V gene is TRBV28, the J gene TRBJ2-7; D may be TRBD2 (5 bases). Trimming took 5 bases from V and 6 from J, leaving 14 bases between them. CDR3 length: 13 residues. Germline V CDR1 and CDR2: MDHEN, SYDVKM. The CDR3 is CASSQMRRGEQYF. In nucleotides, the CDR3 is TGTGCCAGCAGTCAGATGCGTCGGGGCGAGCAGTACTTC.

V is TRBV5-6 and J is TRBJ1-2; D uncertain. The CDR3 contains 13 residues. Germline V CDR1 and CDR2: SGHDT, YYEEEE. V was cut by 0 bases and J by 7 bases, with 10 bases left in between. CDR3 nucleotide sequence: TGTGCCAGCAGCTTGGGCAGGAGCCTTGGCTACACCTTC. Protein product: CASSLGRSLGYTF.

This clone was detected once. V usage is TRBV28 and J usage is TRBJ1-1; D is possibly TRBD1 (5 bases). The CDR3 is 20 residues long. CDR1 MDHEN and CDR2 SYDVKM come from the germline V gene. V dropped 2 bases and J dropped 3 bases, with 28 bases sitting between them. In DNA form, the CDR3 reads TGTGCCAGCAGTTTACCCGACGGCCGGGGCAGGGCCTTCGGGGACACTGAAGCTTTCTTT. Translating it yields CASSLPDGRGRAFGDTEAFF.

The V gene is TRBV9, the J gene TRBJ2-1; 10 nucleotides agree with TRBD1. The CDR3 totals 15 residues. Germline V gene lookup returns CDR1 SGDLS and CDR2 YYNGEE. V lost 3 bases, J lost 5 bases, and 5 bases stayed unmatched. Written as DNA, the CDR3 is TGTGCCAGCAGCGCGACAGGGGGCTTGAACAATGAGCAGTTCTTC. This sequence encodes CASSATGGLNNEQFF.

V is TRBV19 and J is TRBJ2-3; TRBD2 matches at 10 bases. This CDR3 is 15 amino acids long. CDR1 and CDR2 from the germline V gene are LNHDA and SQIVND (reference sequence). V lost 7 bases, J lost 6 bases, and 10 bases stayed unmatched. This CDR3 is CASKWTSGGVDTQYF. Written as DNA, the CDR3 is TGTGCCAGTAAATGGACTAGCGGAGGGGTGGATACGCAGTATTTT.